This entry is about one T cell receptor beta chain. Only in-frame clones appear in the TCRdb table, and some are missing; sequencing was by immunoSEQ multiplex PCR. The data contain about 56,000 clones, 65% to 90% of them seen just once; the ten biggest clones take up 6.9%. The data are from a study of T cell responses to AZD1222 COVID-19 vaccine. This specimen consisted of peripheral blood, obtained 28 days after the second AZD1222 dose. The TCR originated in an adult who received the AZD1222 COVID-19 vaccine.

CDR3 amino acids: CASQGLSAGNTIYF. The CDR3 DNA sequence: TGTGCCAGCCAGGGACTTTCGGCTGGAAACACCATATATTTT. The chain links TRBV19 to TRBJ1-3, with a tentative D call TRBD1 (5 bases). Trimming removed 9 bases from V and 2 bases from J, with 14 bases in between. The germline V gene has CDR1 LNHDA and CDR2 SQIVND (reference sequence). The CDR3 spans 14 residues.